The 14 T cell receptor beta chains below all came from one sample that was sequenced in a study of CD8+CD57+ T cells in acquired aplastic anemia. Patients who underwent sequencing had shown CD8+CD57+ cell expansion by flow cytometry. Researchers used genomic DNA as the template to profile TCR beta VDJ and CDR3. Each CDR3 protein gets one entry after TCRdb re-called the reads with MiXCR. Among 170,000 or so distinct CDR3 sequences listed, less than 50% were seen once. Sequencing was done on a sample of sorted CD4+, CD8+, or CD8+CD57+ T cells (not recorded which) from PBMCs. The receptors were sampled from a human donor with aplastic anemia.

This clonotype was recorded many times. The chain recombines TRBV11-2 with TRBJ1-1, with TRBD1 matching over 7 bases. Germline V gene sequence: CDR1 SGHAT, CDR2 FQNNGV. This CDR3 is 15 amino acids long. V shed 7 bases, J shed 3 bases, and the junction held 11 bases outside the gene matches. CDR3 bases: TGTGCCAGCACGACAGGGATGGATCTGGACACTGAAGCTTTCTTT. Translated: CASTTGMDLDTEAFF.

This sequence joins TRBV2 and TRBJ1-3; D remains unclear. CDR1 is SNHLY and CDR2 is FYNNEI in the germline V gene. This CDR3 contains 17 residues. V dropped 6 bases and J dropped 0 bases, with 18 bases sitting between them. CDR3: CASSHDIHDISGNTIYF. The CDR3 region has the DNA TGTGCCAGCAGCCATGACATTCACGATATCTCTGGAAACACCATATATTTT.

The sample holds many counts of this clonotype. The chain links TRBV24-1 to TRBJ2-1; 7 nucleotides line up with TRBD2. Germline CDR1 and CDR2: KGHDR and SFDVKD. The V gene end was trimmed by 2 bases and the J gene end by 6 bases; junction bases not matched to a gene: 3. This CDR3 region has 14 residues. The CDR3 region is CATSDSGLVNEQFF. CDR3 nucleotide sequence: TGTGCCACCAGTGATTCTGGACTAGTCAATGAGCAGTTCTTC.

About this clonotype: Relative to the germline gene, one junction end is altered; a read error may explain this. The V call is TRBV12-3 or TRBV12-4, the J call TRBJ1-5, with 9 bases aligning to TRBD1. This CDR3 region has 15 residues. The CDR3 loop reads CASSPGQGSNQPQHF. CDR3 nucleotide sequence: TGTGCCAGCAGTCCGGGACAGGGTAGCAACCAGCCCCAGCATTTT.

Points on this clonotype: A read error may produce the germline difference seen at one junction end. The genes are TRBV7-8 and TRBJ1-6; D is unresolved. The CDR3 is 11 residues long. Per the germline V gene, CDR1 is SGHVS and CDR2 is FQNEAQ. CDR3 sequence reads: CASSLNSSLHF. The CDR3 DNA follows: TGTGCCAGCAGCTTAAATTCATCCCTCCACTTT.

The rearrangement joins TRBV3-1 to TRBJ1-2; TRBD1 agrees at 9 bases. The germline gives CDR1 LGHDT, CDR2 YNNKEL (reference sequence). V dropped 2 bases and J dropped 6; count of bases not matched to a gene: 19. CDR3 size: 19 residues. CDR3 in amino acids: CASSQTNRGRGRRRHGYTF. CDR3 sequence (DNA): TGTGCCAGCAGCCAAACGAACAGGGGGCGCGGACGACGCCGCCATGGCTACACCTTC.

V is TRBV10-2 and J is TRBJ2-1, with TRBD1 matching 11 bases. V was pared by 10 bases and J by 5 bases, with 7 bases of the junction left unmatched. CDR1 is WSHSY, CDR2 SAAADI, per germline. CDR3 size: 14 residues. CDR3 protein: CATLGTGGNNEQFF. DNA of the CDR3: TGCGCCACACTGGGGACAGGGGGAAACAATGAGCAGTTCTTC.

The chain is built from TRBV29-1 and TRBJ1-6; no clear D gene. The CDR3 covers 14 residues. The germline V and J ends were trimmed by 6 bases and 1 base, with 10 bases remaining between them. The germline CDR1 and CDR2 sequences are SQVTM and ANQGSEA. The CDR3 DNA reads TGCAGCGTCCAGGCGGGGTCCTATAATTCACCCCTCCACTTT. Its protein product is CSVQAGSYNSPLHF.

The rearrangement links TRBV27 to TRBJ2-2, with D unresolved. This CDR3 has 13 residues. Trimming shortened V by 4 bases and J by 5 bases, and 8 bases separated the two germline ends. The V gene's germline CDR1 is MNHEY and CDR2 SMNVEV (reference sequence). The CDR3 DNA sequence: TGTGCCAGCAGTTCACGGACGACCGGGGAGCTGTTTTTT. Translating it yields CASSSRTTGELFF.

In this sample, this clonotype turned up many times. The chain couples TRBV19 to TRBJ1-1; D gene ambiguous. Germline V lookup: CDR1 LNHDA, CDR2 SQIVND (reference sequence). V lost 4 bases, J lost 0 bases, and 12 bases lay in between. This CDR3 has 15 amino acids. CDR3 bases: TGTGCCAGTAGTACCGGACTTTTATTGAACACTGAAGCTTTCTTT. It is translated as CASSTGLLLNTEAFF.

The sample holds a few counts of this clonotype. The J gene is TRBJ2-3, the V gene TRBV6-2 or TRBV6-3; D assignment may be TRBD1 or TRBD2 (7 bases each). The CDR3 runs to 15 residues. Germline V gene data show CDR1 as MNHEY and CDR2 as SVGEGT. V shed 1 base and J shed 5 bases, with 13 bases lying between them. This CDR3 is CASSYFGRGGDTQYF. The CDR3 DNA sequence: TGTGCCAGCAGTTACTTCGGCAGGGGGGGAGATACGCAGTATTTT.

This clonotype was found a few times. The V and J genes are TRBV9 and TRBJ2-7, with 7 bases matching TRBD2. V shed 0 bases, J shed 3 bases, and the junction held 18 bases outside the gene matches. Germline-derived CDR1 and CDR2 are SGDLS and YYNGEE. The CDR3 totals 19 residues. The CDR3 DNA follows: TGTGCCAGCAGCGTAGAATCTGGGGGGTTGGCGGGAGAATACTACGAGCAGTACTTC. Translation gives CASSVESGGLAGEYYEQYF.

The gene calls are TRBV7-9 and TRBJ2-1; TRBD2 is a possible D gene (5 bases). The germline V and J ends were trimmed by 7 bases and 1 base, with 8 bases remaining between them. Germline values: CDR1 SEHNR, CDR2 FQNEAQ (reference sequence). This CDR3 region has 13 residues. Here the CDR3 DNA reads TGTGCCAGCACCGGGGATTCCTACAATGAGCAGTTCTTC. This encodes CASTGDSYNEQFF.

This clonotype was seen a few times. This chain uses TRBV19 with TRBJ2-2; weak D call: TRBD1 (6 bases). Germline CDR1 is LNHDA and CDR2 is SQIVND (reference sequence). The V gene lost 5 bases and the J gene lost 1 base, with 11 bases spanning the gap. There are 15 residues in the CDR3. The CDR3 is CASSAARGNTGELFF. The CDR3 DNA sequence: TGTGCCAGTAGTGCGGCCAGGGGGAACACCGGGGAGCTGTTTTTT. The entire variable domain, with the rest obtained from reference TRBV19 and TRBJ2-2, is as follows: DGGITQSPKYLFRKEGQNVTLSCEQNLNHDAMYWYRQDPGQGLRLIYYSQIVNDFQKGDIAEGYSVSREKKESFPLTVTSAQKNPTAFYLCASSAARGNTGELFFGEGSRLTVL.